Below are 7 T cell receptor beta chains sequenced from a single sample in a study of cytomegalovirus exposure and HLA in healthy donors. Researchers ran the PCR with 60 Vbeta and 13 Jbeta primers. TCRdb keeps only in-frame clones here, not all; method: immunoSEQ multiplex PCR. This table has under 200,000 clones, about four fifths appearing once. Sequencing used PBMCs. The receptors originated from a woman in her late teens or twenties in good health and CMV-seronegative.

The CDR3 DNA reads TGCGCCAGCAGTCCAAGAGCACCGGGACAGAACAATCAGCCCCAGCATTTT. Its protein is CASSPRAPGQNNQPQHF. This rearrangement joins TRBV4-3 to TRBJ1-5, with 7 bases lining up with TRBD1. This CDR3 is built from 17 residues. Germline CDR1 LGHNA, CDR2 YSLEER. Unmatched junction bases numbered 14, after V lost 6 bases and J lost 3 bases.

This chain uses TRBV18 with TRBJ2-7; 9 nucleotides line up with TRBD1. With V trimmed by 4 bases and J by 5 bases, 6 bases remained unmatched. This CDR3 region has 14 residues. Germline-derived CDR1 and CDR2 are KGHSH and LQKENI. The CDR3 sequence is CASSQQGAGNEQYF. The CDR3, as DNA: TGTGCCAGCTCACAACAGGGGGCAGGGAACGAGCAGTACTTC.

This chain links TRBV19 with TRBJ1-5; D possibly corresponds to TRBD1 (5 bases). Trimming took off 7 bases at V and 5 bases at J, with 12 bases between the two ends. The CDR3 extends over 13 amino acids. CDR1 is LNHDA and CDR2 is SQIVND in the germline V gene (reference sequence). CDR3 coding DNA: TGTGCCAGTAATTGGGGCGGTTATCAGCCCCAGCATTTT. It is translated as CASNWGGYQPQHF.

The V and J genes are TRBV4-3 and TRBJ2-1; TRBD2 matches at 7 bases. The V and J ends lost 1 base and 10 bases, in that order; junction bases with no gene match: 10. Germline V CDR1 and CDR2: LGHNA, YSLEER. The CDR3 has 15 amino acids. The chain's CDR3 is CASSQARTREGEQFF. CDR3 DNA sequence: TGCGCCAGCAGCCAAGCCCGGACTAGGGAGGGGGAGCAGTTCTTC.

V usage is TRBV7-8 and J usage is TRBJ1-5; D is perhaps TRBD1 (6 bases). Germline V lookup: CDR1 SGHVS, CDR2 FQNEAQ. Between the trimmed V and J ends, which lost 5 bases and 15 bases, there was a span of 17 bases. The CDR3 sequence is 12 residues long. The CDR3 nucleotides read TGTGCCAGCAGCGACGGGTCAGGGGAGGGGCATTTT. This encodes CASSDGSGEGHF.

The genes are TRBV2 and TRBJ2-5; 12 nucleotides agree with TRBD2. V trimming: 5 bases; J trimming: 6 bases; junction bases outside the gene matches: 7. Germline CDR1 is SNHLY and CDR2 is FYNNEI. This CDR3 comprises 15 residues. The CDR3 sequence is CASSIVRTSGKTQYF. The CDR3 bases are TGTGCCAGCAGTATCGTAAGGACTAGCGGGAAGACCCAGTACTTC. The complete variable domain, with remaining parts taken from reference TRBV2 and TRBJ2-5, reads EPEVTQTPSHQVTQMGQEVILRCVPISNHLYFYWYRQILGQKVEFLVSFYNNEISEKSEIFDDQFSVERPDGSNFTLKIRSTKLEDSAMYFCASSIVRTSGKTQYFGPGTRLLVL.

The chain couples TRBV28 to TRBJ1-1; 8 bases agree with TRBD1. Germline V gene data show CDR1 as MDHEN and CDR2 as SYDVKM. V shed 3 bases and J 8 bases; nucleotides not matched to a gene: 11. The CDR3 length is 15 residues. The CDR3 region has the DNA TGTGCCAGCAGTTTCCCTACCCGCCGGACAGGGGAAGCTTTCTTT. As protein: CASSFPTRRTGEAFF. The variable domain in full, with the rest retrieved from reference TRBV28 and TRBJ1-1, is DVKVTQSSRYLVKRTGEKVFLECVQDMDHENMFWYRQDPGLGLRLIYFSYDVKMKEKGDIPEGYSVSREKKERFSLILESASTNQTSMYLCASSFPTRRTGEAFFGQGTRLTVV.